The entry that follows covers one T cell receptor beta chain sequence. This clonotype was recorded a few times. There is no known antigen for this receptor. No base quality values were provided; no much bigger clone lies one nucleotide off. The entry originates in a study of post-analysis software for immune sequencing data (dated by TCRdb to 2014 to 2015). Looking at the study overall: Relapsing-remitting, secondary progressive and progressive-relapsing multiple sclerosis were recorded as disease courses, and subtype annotation was lacking for some patients. The patient repertoires were set against approximately 10 previously published healthy control repertoires from donors whose ages ranged from 6 to 25 years. A subset of samples was prepared in parallel using single-end sample barcoding, then pooled and co-amplified after Illumina adapter ligation.

TCR beta repertoires were profiled from peripheral blood of under 15 young patients with multiple sclerosis to demonstrate the VDJtools post-analysis software. Multiple sclerosis patients were children and adolescents aged about 6 to 15 years. Overall results and qualifications from the work: Several TRBV segments, including TRBV5-6, TRBV5-1 and TRBV20-1, were significantly more frequent in patients than controls. When samples were clustered directly using the F measure, samples prepared in the same batch co-clustered strongly, which prompted a batch-effect correction. Compared with controls, multiple sclerosis patients had significantly lower normalized Chao1 diversity, a finding suggesting substantial peripheral T-cell clonal expansion. The multiple sclerosis patient group was slightly younger than the control group.

Library creation used PCR. The instrument given in TCRdb is Illumina HiSeq 2500. To reduce PCR and sequencing biases, unique molecular identifiers were built into the TCR beta cDNA libraries. Every 1 to 10 million input T cells yielded approximately 500,000 cDNA molecules, meaning each molecule approximated one T cell. Patient libraries were prepared and sequenced with the same protocol used for the earlier healthy control dataset. Within a given batch, samples were prepared together, multiplexed and sequenced on the same HiSeq lane. The original pipeline was this. Raw barcoded reads were processed with MIGEC, discarding single-read molecular identifier groups before consensus assembly and CDR3 extraction. Clonotype tables were post-analysed with VDJtools, and diversity was normalized by down-sampling all datasets to the smallest sample size. To correct batch-related cross-sample contamination, repertoire overlap clustering matched CDR3 amino acid sequences but not nucleotide sequences. The public reads were reprocessed in TCRdb via fastp at Q25 and MiXCR, keeping in-frame beta chains. Duplicate CDR3 protein sequences are folded into a single record with the most common DNA and genes. The V and J calls and clone size are TCRdb's, not the authors'. Within this sample are around 500,000 distinct CDR3 sequences, with approximately 31% of them counted one time only. 6% of the sample comes from the top ten.

Spanning cysteine to phenylalanine, the CDR3 consists of 15 amino acids. The read is trimmed to its CDR3 DNA, 45 bases read in frame from base 1. Sequences SQVTM (CDR1) and ANQGSEA (CDR2) are obtained from the germline V gene. Clipping removes 7 bases from V and 5 bases from J, with 15 as the unmatched junction base count. Sequenced sample: blood. The chain was built from TRBV29-1 and TRBJ2-5; 8 junctional bases match TRBD1. This TCR was sampled from a girl aged 2-17 years with multiple sclerosis. CDR3 loop: CSGREMAGGAETQYF. The nucleotide sequence reads TGCAGCGGCCGGGAGATGGCAGGGGGCGCGGAGACCCAGTACTTC.